This TCR beta chain was captured by sequencing in a study of cytomegalovirus exposure and HLA in healthy donors. Study-level results: Associated with cytomegalovirus, according to the listing, were around 160 TCR beta chains. Most TCR sequences were rare, but some public TCRs occurred in many donors. Under in vitro conditions, three CMV-associated chains were confirmed as specific for CMV antigens.

CDR3 length equals 16 residues. The germline V gene encodes CDR1 SGHRS and CDR2 YFSETQ. V trimming: 0 bases; J trimming: 2 bases; junction bases outside the gene matches: 6. Remarks on this clone: Its specificity is not known.

TCRdb's table, derived via immunoSEQ multiplex PCR, lists solely in-frame clones and lacks some. The data hold some 100,000 clones, with roughly nine tenths observed a single time. The clonotype comes from a man younger than 35 in good health and CMV-seropositive. This chain joins TRBV5-1 and TRBJ2-3; 7 bases match TRBD2. Sequenced input: PBMCs. CDR3 loop: CASSLGSGGTTDTQYF. The CDR3 DNA sequence: TGCGCCAGCAGCTTGGGATCGGGGGGAACCACAGATACGCAGTATTTT. Full variable domain (rest looked up from reference TRBV5-1 and TRBJ2-3): KAGVTQTPRYLIKTRGQQVTLSCSPISGHRSVSWYQQTPGQGLQFLFEYFSETQRNKGNFPGRFSGRQFSNSRSEMNVSTLELGDSALYLCASSLGSGGTTDTQYFGPGTRLTVL.